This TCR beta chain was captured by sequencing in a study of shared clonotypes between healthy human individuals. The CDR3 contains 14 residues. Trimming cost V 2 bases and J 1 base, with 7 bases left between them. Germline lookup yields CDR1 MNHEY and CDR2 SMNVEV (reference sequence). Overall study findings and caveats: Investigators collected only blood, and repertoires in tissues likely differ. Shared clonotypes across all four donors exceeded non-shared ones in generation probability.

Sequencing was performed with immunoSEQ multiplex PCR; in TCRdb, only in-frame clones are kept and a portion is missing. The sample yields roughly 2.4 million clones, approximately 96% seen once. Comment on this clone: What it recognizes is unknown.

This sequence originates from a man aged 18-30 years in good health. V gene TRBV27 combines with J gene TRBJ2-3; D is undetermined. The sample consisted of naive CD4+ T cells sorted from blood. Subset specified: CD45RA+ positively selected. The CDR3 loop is CASSLGVRTDTQYF. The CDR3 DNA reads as TGTGCCAGCAGTTTAGGGGTCCGCACAGATACGCAGTATTTT.